The 25 T cell receptor beta chains given below trace back to one sample, sequenced in a study of blood T cell repertoires in COVID-19. Sequencing used immunoSEQ multiplex PCR; TCRdb keeps in-frame clones, though not all of them. Of about 280,000 clones in the sample, 75% to 90% were seen once. The sequenced material came from peripheral blood. The receptors come from a man between 50 and 59 years old with acute or convalescent COVID-19.

This clone was counted once. The V gene is TRBV29-1, the J gene TRBJ1-1; D unclear. The V gene lost 7 bases and the J gene lost 5 bases, with 17 bases spanning the gap. Germline CDR1 SQVTM, CDR2 ANQGSEA. This CDR3 region has 13 residues. CDR3 sequence (DNA): TGCAGCGCAAAACTTCAAGGAGGTACTGAAGCTTTCTTT. Residues: CSAKLQGGTEAFF.

The CDR3 protein is CASSQDLRTGGNEQFF. The CDR3 DNA follows: TGTGCCAGCAGCCAAGATCTCCGGACAGGGGGCAATGAGCAGTTCTTC. This chain joins TRBV3-1 (or the pseudogene TRBV3-2) and TRBJ2-1, with 10 bases that match TRBD1. Germline V gene sequence: CDR1 LGHDT, CDR2 YNNKEL (reference sequence). Trimming removed 0 bases from V and 6 bases from J; junction bases left unmatched: 5. This CDR3 contains 16 residues.

Written as DNA, the CDR3 is TGCGCCAGCAGCAAGACTTCAACGGGGGTAACAGATACGCAGTATTTT. Translated: CASSKTSTGVTDTQYF. V usage is TRBV5-1 and J usage is TRBJ2-3; D might be TRBD2 (6 bases). The germline V gene encodes CDR1 SGHRS and CDR2 YFSETQ. CDR3 size: 16 residues. Trimming left V 4 bases short and J 3 bases short, with 18 bases between.

This chain uses TRBV15 with TRBJ1-6; possibly TRBD1 for D (5 bases). V was pared by 2 bases and J by 6 bases, with 14 bases between. Germline-derived CDR1 and CDR2 are LNHNV and YYDKDF (reference sequence). This CDR3 is 16 amino acids long. CDR3 sequence: CATSRRGGRGNSPLHF. The CDR3 coding sequence is TGTGCCACCAGCAGAAGGGGCGGGAGGGGTAATTCACCCCTCCACTTT.

V and J are TRBV6-5 and TRBJ1-2; perhaps TRBD1 as D (6 bases). This CDR3 has 15 amino acids. Per germline, CDR1 MNHEY and CDR2 SVGAGI. Trimming removed 6 bases at V and 8 bases at J, with 22 bases between. The CDR3 loop reads CASSRREGELGGYTF. In DNA form, the CDR3 reads TGTGCCAGCAGCCGGCGCGAGGGGGAATTGGGCGGCTACACCTTC.

This chain connects TRBV4-1 to TRBJ2-5; 10 nucleotides align to TRBD2. Germline V gives CDR1 MGHRA, CDR2 YSYEKL. The CDR3 totals 19 residues. V shed 0 bases and J 0 bases; nucleotides not matched to a gene: 10. The CDR3 is CASSQDDSSGGPYQETQYF. CDR3 sequence (DNA): TGCGCCAGCAGCCAAGATGATAGTAGCGGGGGGCCGTACCAAGAGACCCAGTACTTC.

The chain employs TRBV10-2 and TRBJ1-4, with D perhaps TRBD1 (6 bases). Germline loops: CDR1 WSHSY, CDR2 SAAADI. The CDR3 is made up of 14 amino acids. With 1 base removed from V and 8 bases from J, the gap between germline ends came to 11 bases. The CDR3 loop is CASSEWTQGEKLFF. The DNA of the CDR3 is TGCGCCAGCAGTGAGTGGACTCAGGGGGAAAAACTGTTTTTT.

The rearrangement joins TRBV28 to TRBJ2-7; tentatively, D is TRBD1 (6 bases). From germline, CDR1 is MDHEN and CDR2 SYDVKM. The CDR3 is made up of 13 amino acids. Deletions cut 3 bases from V and 5 bases from J, with 11 bases between. This CDR3 is CASSFQGRNEQYF. CDR3 bases: TGTGCCAGCAGTTTTCAGGGGCGCAACGAGCAGTACTTC.

The J gene is TRBJ2-2, the V gene TRBV13; 7 positions match TRBD1. Germline V gene sequence: CDR1 PRHDT, CDR2 FYEKMQ (reference sequence). V was clipped by 5 bases and J by 7 bases; unmatched bases: 13. The CDR3 loop spans 16 amino acids. The DNA of the CDR3 is TGTGCCAGCAGCATAAGCCCAGGGGGATGGGACGGGGAGCTGTTTTTT. This sequence encodes CASSISPGGWDGELFF.

The chain uses TRBV19 and TRBJ2-7; D remains unclear. The CDR3 runs to 13 residues. V was pared by 3 bases and J by 5 bases, with 11 bases between. CDR1 LNHDA and CDR2 SQIVND come from the germline V gene (reference sequence). The CDR3 DNA follows: TGTGCCAGTAGTATCAATCCAAACAACGAGCAGTACTTC. Amino acid sequence: CASSINPNNEQYF.

This chain joins TRBV7-3 and TRBJ2-2, with D unresolved. Trimming took off 1 base at V and 3 bases at J, with 6 bases between the two ends. The CDR3 sequence is 14 residues long. The germline V gene has CDR1 SGHTA and CDR2 FQGTGA. CDR3 region: CASSLRADTGELFF. The CDR3 DNA follows: TGTGCCAGCAGCTTAAGGGCAGACACCGGGGAGCTGTTTTTT.

The gene calls are TRBV5-1 and TRBJ1-2; tentative D call: TRBD1 (6 bases). The V gene lost 2 bases and the J gene lost 6 bases, with 11 bases spanning the gap. The germline V gene encodes CDR1 SGHRS and CDR2 YFSETQ. The CDR3 is made up of 13 amino acids. CDR3 bases: TGCGCCAGCAGCTTACAGGGATTCGATGGCTACACCTTC. It translates to CASSLQGFDGYTF.

The rearrangement uses TRBV5-5 and TRBJ1-1, with D possibly matching TRBD1 (5 bases). Trimming removed 3 bases at V and 0 bases at J, with 15 bases between. Germline V gene lookup returns CDR1 SGHKS and CDR2 YYEKEE (reference sequence). The CDR3 covers 16 residues. The CDR3 coding sequence is TGTGCCAGCAGCTCATTCGAGACAGCCATGAACACTGAAGCTTTCTTT. This sequence encodes CASSSFETAMNTEAFF. Using reference TRBV5-5 and TRBJ1-1 for the parts outside the CDR3, the full variable domain is DAGVTQSPTHLIKTRGQQVTLRCSPISGHKSVSWYQQVLGQGPQFIFQYYEKEERGRGNFPDRFSARQFPNYSSELNVNALLLGDSALYLCASSSFETAMNTEAFFGQGTRLTVV.

V gene TRBV30 combines with J gene TRBJ1-5; TRBD1 might be the D (5 bases). Trimming cost V 1 base and J 7 bases, with 11 bases left between them. Per the germline V gene, CDR1 is GTSNPN and CDR2 is SVGIG (reference sequence). CDR3 size: 13 residues. Here the CDR3 reads CAWSEGVRQPQHF. CDR3 DNA: TGTGCCTGGAGTGAAGGGGTGAGGCAGCCCCAGCATTTT.

This sequence joins TRBV6-6 and TRBJ1-4; 8 nucleotides agree with TRBD1. In germline, CDR1 is MNHNY, CDR2 SVGAGI (reference sequence). The CDR3 totals 16 residues. J was trimmed by 2 bases and V by 3 bases; bases with no gene match: 5. CDR3 in DNA: TGTGCCAGCAGTTATGGCAGGGGGCACACTAATGAAAAACTGTTTTTT. Translation gives CASSYGRGHTNEKLFF.

The V gene is TRBV15, the J gene TRBJ2-1; weak D call: TRBD1 (6 bases). The CDR3 runs 16 residues. Germline CDR1 reads LNHNV; CDR2 reads YYDKDF (reference sequence). The V end lost 6 bases, the J end lost 5 bases, and 20 bases lay between the germline ends. The CDR3, as DNA: TGTGCCACCAGGGGACAAAGCAGGAACTCTCACAATGAGCAGTTCTTC. The encoded protein is CATRGQSRNSHNEQFF.

CDR3 nucleotides: TGTGCCAGCAGCGTAGGGCTAGCGGGGGGGGAGGATACGCAGTATTTT. This translates into CASSVGLAGGEDTQYF. The V and J genes are TRBV9 and TRBJ2-3; 12 bases agree with TRBD2. Germline values: CDR1 SGDLS, CDR2 YYNGEE. The CDR3 totals 16 residues. The V gene end was trimmed by 0 bases and the J gene end by 6 bases; junction bases not matched to a gene: 5.

This clone was detected once. The chain uses TRBV10-1 and TRBJ2-7, with D unclear. With 0 bases removed from V and 3 bases from J, the gap between germline ends came to 3 bases. CDR1 and CDR2 from the germline V gene are WNHNN and SYGVQD (reference sequence). This CDR3 has 12 amino acids. CDR3 in DNA: TGCGCCAGCAGTGAGTCCTACTACGAGCAGTACTTC. Translating it yields CASSESYYEQYF.

This clone appeared a few times. The V gene is TRBV6-4, the J gene TRBJ1-2; 9 bases match TRBD1. CDR1 is MRHNA and CDR2 is SNTAGT in the germline V gene. The CDR3 has 14 residues. V lost 3 bases, J lost 8 bases, and 7 bases stayed unmatched. The CDR3 bases are TGTGCCAGCAGTGATTCGGGACAGGGTCACGGCTACACCTTC. Its protein product is CASSDSGQGHGYTF.

This rearrangement joins TRBV5-1 to TRBJ2-7; D possibly corresponds to TRBD1 (7 bases). This CDR3 contains 15 residues. V was cut by 0 bases and J by 1 base, with 11 bases left in between. CDR1 is SGHRS and CDR2 is YFSETQ in the germline V gene. DNA of the CDR3: TGCGCCAGCAGCTTGGTACAGGGGAGGTCCTACGAGCAGTACTTC. It encodes CASSLVQGRSYEQYF. The whole variable domain, remainder taken from reference TRBV5-1 and TRBJ2-7, is KAGVTQTPRYLIKTRGQQVTLSCSPISGHRSVSWYQQTPGQGLQFLFEYFSETQRNKGNFPGRFSGRQFSNSRSEMNVSTLELGDSALYLCASSLVQGRSYEQYFGPGTRLTVT.

The V and J genes are TRBV5-4 and TRBJ1-5, with 7 bases matching TRBD1. The CDR3 totals 17 residues. In germline, CDR1 is SGHNT, CDR2 YYREEE (reference sequence). Trimming took 0 bases from V and 3 from J; bases not matched to a gene: 9. CDR3 residues: CASSLGPRDRLNQPQHF. The CDR3 DNA reads as TGTGCCAGCAGCTTGGGCCCTCGGGACAGACTCAATCAGCCCCAGCATTTT.

The V and J genes are TRBV12-3 or TRBV12-4 and TRBJ1-5; 7 bases map to TRBD1. The CDR3 is 13 amino acids. J lost 7 bases, V lost 5 bases, and 5 bases had no gene match. In nucleotides, the CDR3 is TGTGCCAGCAGTAGACAGGGTGGCCAGCCCCAGCATTTT. The encoded protein is CASSRQGGQPQHF.

The chain carries TRBV3-1 (or the pseudogene TRBV3-2) and TRBJ1-5; D not resolved. Germline CDR1 LGHDT, CDR2 YNNKEL (reference sequence). This CDR3 has 11 amino acids. Trimming took off 1 base at V and 9 bases at J, with 4 bases between the two ends. CDR3 sequence (DNA): TGTGCCAGCAGCCAAGCAGGGCCCCAGCATTTT. The encoded protein is CASSQAGPQHF.

CDR3 sequence: CASSIYSVDTQYF. The CDR3 DNA follows: TGTGCCAGTAGTATATACAGTGTAGATACGCAGTATTTT. This sequence joins TRBV19 and TRBJ2-3, with D hard to call. The CDR3 spans 13 residues. V lost 2 bases to trimming and J lost 5 bases, with 8 bases between them. From germline, CDR1 is LNHDA and CDR2 SQIVND (reference sequence).

CDR3 amino acids: CASRQGFGYTF. The CDR3 bases are TGTGCCAGCCGACAGGGGTTTGGCTACACCTTC. The chain couples TRBV6-5 to TRBJ1-2; 8 nucleotides align to TRBD1. The germline CDR1 and CDR2 sequences are MNHEY and SVGAGI. J was trimmed by 7 bases and V by 8 bases; bases with no gene match: 3. CDR3 length equals 11 residues.